The 24 T cell receptor beta chains given below trace back to one sample, sequenced in a study of T cells in Graves' hyperthyroidism and ophthalmopathy (dated by TCRdb to about 2019). The library relied on multiplex PCR. The data were produced on an Illumina HiSeq 2000. The TCR beta CDR3 regions were amplified from RNA transcripts. A first-round RT-PCR of the TCR CDR3 used the HTBI primer set with the Qiagen OneStep RT-PCR kit. Clones were called with MiXCR by TCRdb after fastp trimmed the public reads at Q25, and only in-frame beta chains were retained. All rows with the same CDR3 protein become a single entry with the most common DNA and genes. This sample comprises over 250,000 distinct CDR3 sequences, about 25% of them detected only once. The biggest ten clones account for about a quarter of the sample. What was sequenced was blood. All receptors come from a man in his forties or fifties with Graves' hyperthyroidism that later progressed to Graves' ophthalmopathy.

This clonotype appeared many times. The chain uses TRBV19 and TRBJ2-2; D call uncertain. Trimming removed 3 bases from V and 1 base from J, with 6 bases in between. Looked up from germline, CDR1 is LNHDA and CDR2 is SQIVND (reference sequence). This CDR3 contains 14 residues. The CDR3 protein is CASSIVRNTGELFF. The CDR3 DNA follows: TGTGCCAGTAGTATCGTACGGAACACCGGGGAGCTGTTTTTT.

This clonotype was observed at least ten times. V gene TRBV18 combines with J gene TRBJ2-5, with D uncertain. V was shortened by 2 bases and J by 2 bases, with 3 bases between the two germline ends. Germline assignment: CDR1 KGHSH and CDR2 LQKENI. The CDR3 consists of 12 residues. The CDR3 DNA reads TGTGCCAGCTCACCAAGGCAAGAGACCCAGTACTTC. This codes for CASSPRQETQYF.

Ten or more counts support this clonotype. J is TRBJ1-6 and V is TRBV6-1; no clear D. There are 14 residues in the CDR3. Germline V gene lookup returns CDR1 MNHNS and CDR2 SASEGT. The V and J ends lost 1 base and 7 bases respectively, with 8 bases between them. The CDR3: CASSEGGFNSPLHF. The CDR3 nucleotides are TGTGCCAGCAGTGAAGGAGGATTCAATTCACCCCTCCACTTT.

This clonotype was seen many times. V is TRBV6-5 and J is TRBJ2-7, with D perhaps TRBD2 (6 bases). From germline, CDR1 is MNHEY and CDR2 SVGAGI. The V gene lost 3 bases and the J gene lost 2 bases, with 14 bases spanning the gap. The CDR3 sequence is 15 residues long. The CDR3 is CASSYGGAGTYEQYF. In DNA form, the CDR3 reads TGTGCCAGCAGTTATGGAGGGGCAGGGACCTACGAGCAGTACTTC.

This clonotype was recorded at least ten times. V gene TRBV12-3 or TRBV12-4 combines with J gene TRBJ2-7; 7 nucleotides agree with TRBD2. The CDR3 spans 17 residues. V lost 6 bases and J lost 0; bases outside the gene matches: 14. The CDR3 nucleotides read TGTGCCAGCAGGCCGGGGGGTGGGGACGGATACTCCTACGAGCAGTACTTC. Translation: CASRPGGGDGYSYEQYF.

This clonotype appeared many times. The V gene is TRBV6-1, the J gene TRBJ2-7; 9 bases fit TRBD2. This CDR3 has 15 residues. Germline V gives CDR1 MNHNS, CDR2 SASEGT. J gave up 5 bases and V 6 bases, and 11 bases lay outside the gene matches. Here the CDR3 reads CASSSIAGVGHEQYF. The CDR3 DNA reads as TGTGCCAGCAGCAGTATAGCGGGAGTGGGCCACGAGCAGTACTTC.

With respect to this clonotype: The junction departs from germline at one end; a sequencing error may be responsible. The rearrangement links TRBV6-5 to TRBJ2-7, with D unresolved. Germline lookup yields CDR1 MNHEY and CDR2 SVGAGI. The CDR3 runs to 14 residues. CDR3 region: CASGYSRKGYEQYF. The DNA of the CDR3 is TGTGCCAGCGGTTACTCTCGGAAAGGCTACGAGCAGTACTTC.

The chain is built from TRBV20-1 and TRBJ2-7; 12 bases fit TRBD2. Germline values: CDR1 DFQATT, CDR2 SNEGSKA (reference sequence). After removal of 1 base from V and 5 bases from J, the junction contained 9 bases not matched to a gene. The CDR3 runs 16 residues. In nucleotides, the CDR3 is TGCAGTGCTAGAGCCCTGACTAGCGGGAGAGAGAACGAGCAGTACTTC. Residues: CSARALTSGRENEQYF.

Many counts were recorded for this clonotype. The chain combines TRBV6-5 with TRBJ2-7, with 7 bases matching TRBD2. After removal of 7 bases from V and 4 bases from J, the junction contained 10 bases not matched to a gene. Per the germline V gene, CDR1 is MNHEY and CDR2 is SVGAGI. The CDR3 consists of 14 residues. For the CDR3, the DNA is TGTGCCAGCACCTTGGGGGGGATCAGTTACGAGCAGTACTTC. This encodes CASTLGGISYEQYF.

This clonotype was detected many times. The gene calls are TRBV12-3 or TRBV12-4 and TRBJ2-5, with D perhaps being TRBD1 or TRBD2 (6 bases each). Trimming removed 7 bases at V and 5 bases at J, with 11 bases between. The CDR3 runs 12 residues. CDR3 coding DNA: TGTGCCAGCACCTTAGGGGGGGAGACCCAGTACTTC. Translation: CASTLGGETQYF.

This clonotype came up many times. The chain links TRBV30 to TRBJ1-1; D unclear. Per germline, CDR1 GTSNPN and CDR2 SVGIG (reference sequence). The CDR3 consists of 11 residues. The V end was cut by 0 bases, the J end by 7 bases, with 6 bases between. Here the CDR3 reads CAWSVKVEAFF. DNA for the CDR3: TGTGCCTGGAGTGTAAAGGTTGAAGCTTTCTTT.

There are many counts of this clonotype. The CDR3 loop reads CASSPQGIHEQYF. The CDR3 DNA follows: TGTGCCAGCTCACCGCAGGGCATCCACGAGCAGTACTTC. The chain has TRBV18 and TRBJ2-7, with TRBD1 as a possible D gene (5 bases). CDR1 is KGHSH and CDR2 is LQKENI in the germline V gene. This CDR3 comprises 13 residues. V gave up 3 bases and J gave up 5 bases, with 11 bases separating them.

For the CDR3, the DNA is TGTGCCAGCAGGGACACCCGTGCCTCTGGGGCCAACGTCCTGACTTTC. This translates into CASRDTRASGANVLTF. The chain links TRBV2 to TRBJ2-6, with D possibly matching TRBD1 (5 bases). The CDR3 runs 16 residues. The germline gives CDR1 SNHLY, CDR2 FYNNEI. V lost 6 bases and J 0 bases, leaving 12 bases between the germline ends.

This clonotype came up many times. V is TRBV29-1 and J is TRBJ2-5; D remains ambiguous. V was pared by 4 bases and J by 1 base, with 16 bases between. This CDR3 comprises 15 residues. The germline V gene encodes CDR1 SQVTM and CDR2 ANQGSEA. The chain's CDR3 is CSVGTPKTPQETQYF. CDR3 coding DNA: TGCAGCGTTGGAACGCCCAAAACACCCCAAGAGACCCAGTACTTC.

This clonotype was observed many times. The chain recombines TRBV27 with TRBJ1-1; D possibly corresponds to TRBD1 (6 bases). Germline CDR1 and CDR2: MNHEY and SMNVEV (reference sequence). The CDR3 has 13 residues. With 7 bases removed from V and 5 bases from J, the gap between germline ends came to 14 bases. The CDR3, as DNA: TGTGCCAGCAAACAGGGTTCGTTGACTGAAGCTTTCTTT. The encoded protein is CASKQGSLTEAFF.

This clonotype was seen a single time. The rearrangement uses TRBV12-3 or TRBV12-4 and TRBJ2-7, with D unclear. V lost 4 bases and J lost 2, with 12 bases in between. The length of the CDR3 is 14 residues. This CDR3 reads CASSSESRPYEQYF. The CDR3 DNA is TGTGCCAGCAGTTCTGAGAGTAGGCCCTACGAGCAGTACTTC.

The chain joins TRBV20-1 to TRBJ1-1; D is unresolved. V lost 5 bases and J lost 2, with 9 bases in between. The CDR3 runs 12 residues. Per the germline V gene, CDR1 is DFQATT and CDR2 is SNEGSKA (reference sequence). CDR3 in DNA: TGCAGTGCTTTCAGACTTAACACTGAAGCTTTCTTT. It translates to CSAFRLNTEAFF.

This clonotype has ten or more counts. CDR3 loop: CASSPLRSYEQYF. Written as DNA, the CDR3 is TGTGCCAGCAGCCCCTTGCGTTCCTACGAGCAGTACTTC. V and J are TRBV7-9 and TRBJ2-7; D remains ambiguous. CDR1 and CDR2 (germline): SEHNR, FQNEAQ (reference sequence). This CDR3 is 13 amino acids long. With 5 bases removed from V and 1 base from J, the gap between germline ends came to 9 bases.

The gene calls are TRBV19 and TRBJ1-5; D gene uncertain. Between the trimmed V and J ends, which lost 1 base and 5 bases, there was a span of 9 bases. Germline V gene sequence: CDR1 LNHDA, CDR2 SQIVND (reference sequence). The CDR3 totals 14 residues. CDR3 nucleotides: TGTGCCAGTAGTATAGCACCCCCCGATCAGCCCCAGCATTTT. As protein: CASSIAPPDQPQHF.

This clonotype occurred a few times. The CDR3 here is CASSYSGRQGNQPQHF. CDR3 sequence (DNA): TGTGCCAGCAGTTACTCAGGGCGGCAGGGCAATCAGCCCCAGCATTTT. The V and J genes are TRBV6-2 or TRBV6-3 and TRBJ1-5; D not certain. In germline, CDR1 is MNHEY, CDR2 SVGEGT. This CDR3 has 16 residues. The V end lost 0 bases, the J end lost 2 bases, and 11 bases lay between the germline ends.

This clonotype was detected ten times or more. V and J are TRBV10-2 and TRBJ1-5; tentatively, D is TRBD1 (6 bases). Deletions cut 6 bases from V and 0 bases from J, with 18 bases between. The CDR3 is 17 residues long. The V gene's germline CDR1 is WSHSY and CDR2 SAAADI. The CDR3 here is CASREGDGGYSNQPQHF. The DNA of the CDR3 is TGCGCCAGCAGAGAGGGGGATGGGGGATATAGCAATCAGCCCCAGCATTTT.

Many counts were recorded for this clonotype. Here the CDR3 DNA reads TGTGCCAGCAGTTTTTCAGGGGCCACTGAAGCTTTCTTT. Translated: CASSFSGATEAFF. This sequence joins TRBV27 and TRBJ1-1; a possible D gene is TRBD1 (6 bases). Germline V lookup: CDR1 MNHEY, CDR2 SMNVEV (reference sequence). V dropped 3 bases and J dropped 4 bases, with 9 bases sitting between them. This CDR3 has 13 amino acids.

This clonotype was seen ten or more times. The gene calls are TRBV29-1 and TRBJ2-5; D not resolved. Germline V gene lookup returns CDR1 SQVTM and CDR2 ANQGSEA. The length of the CDR3 is 12 residues. Trimming took 7 bases from V and 1 from J, leaving 10 bases between them. The chain's CDR3 is CSASQAQETQYF. The CDR3 bases are TGCAGCGCCTCCCAAGCCCAAGAGACCCAGTACTTC. The full variable domain, its missing parts supplied by reference TRBV29-1 and TRBJ2-5, is SAVISQKPSRDICQRGTSLTIQCQVDSQVTMMFWYRQQPGQSLTLIATANQGSEATYESGFVIDKFPISRPNLTFSTLTVSNMSPEDSSIYLCSASQAQETQYFGPGTRLLVL.

This clonotype occurred many times. CDR3 residues: CASHPLGGQLQPQHF. The CDR3 region has the DNA TGTGCCAGCCATCCCCTCGGGGGGCAGTTACAGCCCCAGCATTTT. The chain combines TRBV19 with TRBJ1-5; the D gene is possibly TRBD1 (6 bases). CDR1 and CDR2 from the germline V gene are LNHDA and SQIVND (reference sequence). The V and J ends lost 9 bases and 7 bases respectively, with 22 bases between them. This CDR3 has 15 amino acids.